Listed below are T cell receptor beta chains from one sample, sequenced in a study of blood T cells in healthy people across ages. MiXCR, run by TCRdb on the 5' RACE reads, gives a single entry per CDR3 protein. This sample carries about 510,000 distinct CDR3 sequences, approximately 26% of them seen once, and the ten largest clones take approximately 3.5%. The data also belong to a second study, concerning T cells of mothers and their children.

The sample was blood. These receptors were obtained from a boy between 2 and 10 years old in good health. Each CDR3 is given with its conserved first and last residue. The D gene is left open where the match is weak. Some rows have no size entry. The others give once, few or many, or a class for an expanded clone.

size,V,J,D,CDR3,DNA
many,TRBV5-1,TRBJ1-1,TRBD1,CASSLAAGGTEAFF,TGCGCCAGCAGCTTGGCGGCAGGGGGGACTGAAGCTTTCTTT
many,TRBV7-9,TRBJ1-4,TRBD1,CASSLGQGREKLFF,TGTGCCAGCAGTTTGGGACAGGGAAGGGAAAAACTGTTTTTT
-,TRBV7-6,TRBJ1-6,-,CASSLKQSSYNSPLHF,TGTGCCAGCAGCTTAAAACAGAGCTCCTATAATTCACCCCTCCACTTT
-,TRBV20-1,TRBJ2-1,-,CSARRLEEQFF,TGCAGTGCTAGAAGACTAGAAGAGCAGTTCTTC
-,TRBV6-1,TRBJ2-2,TRBD2,CATTQYSGSLTGELFF,TGTGCCACCACCCAATATAGCGGGAGCCTGACCGGGGAGCTGTTTTTT
-,TRBV20-1,TRBJ2-5,-,CSKGDFKETQYF,TGCAGTAAGGGGGACTTTAAAGAGACCCAGTACTTC
-,TRBV20-1,TRBJ1-3,-,CSARSGYSGNTIYF,TGCAGTGCCAGGTCAGGCTACTCTGGAAACACCATATATTTT
-,TRBV29-1,TRBJ1-5,-,CGVAGRNNQPQHF,TGCGGCGTTGCGGGCAGGAACAATCAGCCCCAGCATTTT
-,TRBV20-1,TRBJ2-1,TRBD2,CSASTFGLDRGEQFF,TGCAGTGCTAGCACTTTTGGACTAGACCGGGGGGAGCAGTTCTTC
few,TRBV19,TRBJ2-1,-,CARTPTSIDEQFF,TGTGCCAGGACCCCCACTAGTATCGATGAGCAGTTCTTC
few,TRBV7-9,TRBJ2-7,TRBD1,CASTDRGVYEQYF,TGTGCCAGTACAGACAGGGGGGTCTACGAGCAGTACTTC
-,TRBV7-6,TRBJ2-7,-,CASSLGRGALYEQYF,TGTGCCAGCAGCTTAGGACGAGGAGCCCTCTACGAGCAGTACTTC
-,TRBV12-5,TRBJ2-2,-,CASGLEQGNTGELFF,TGTGCTAGTGGTTTGGAGCAGGGGAACACCGGGGAGCTGTTTTTT
-,TRBV6-6,TRBJ2-5,-,CASSYFQRQETQYF,TGTGCCAGCAGTTACTTTCAGCGGCAAGAGACCCAGTACTTC
many,TRBV12-3/TRBV12-4,TRBJ2-2,TRBD2,CASLPAGRLIGELFF,TGTGCCAGCTTGCCAGCGGGGAGGTTGATCGGGGAGCTGTTTTTT
-,TRBV27,TRBJ2-1,-,CASSSGPHNEQFF,TGTGCCAGCAGTTCCGGGCCCCACAATGAGCAGTTCTTC
-,TRBV2,TRBJ2-7,-,CASTQSPTYEQYF,TGTGCCAGCACCCAGTCGCCCACCTACGAGCAGTACTTC
few,TRBV12-5,TRBJ2-5,-,CASGLVGQRGTQYF,TGTGCTAGTGGTTTGGTAGGACAGCGGGGGACCCAGTACTTC
-,TRBV5-1,TRBJ1-1,-,CASRFGERTNTEAFF,TGCGCCAGCAGATTTGGAGAGCGGACGAACACTGAAGCTTTCTTT
few,TRBV28,TRBJ1-1,-,CASSPAVTRTAHRGTEAFF,TGTGCCAGCAGTCCTGCAGTAACTCGGACAGCTCACCGGGGCACTGAAGCTTTCTTT
-,TRBV10-3,TRBJ2-6,TRBD2,CAISRGRASSGANVLTF,TGTGCCATCAGTCGCGGGAGGGCCTCCTCTGGGGCCAACGTCCTGACTTTC
few,TRBV15,TRBJ1-1,-,CATSTRPGGYTEAFF,TGTGCCACCAGCACTCGGCCCGGAGGTTACACTGAAGCTTTCTTT
few,TRBV29-1,TRBJ2-7,-,CSVEDPDSYEQYF,TGCAGCGTTGAAGACCCGGACAGCTACGAGCAGTACTTC
-,TRBV30,TRBJ2-1,TRBD1,CAWNRGTVGNEQFF,TGTGCCTGGAATAGGGGGACAGTCGGTAATGAGCAGTTCTTC
-,TRBV28,TRBJ1-5,-,CASSLLTQPQHF,TGTGCCAGCAGTTTATTGACTCAGCCCCAGCATTTT
-,TRBV9,TRBJ1-2,TRBD1,CASSPEARGTASYGYTF,TGTGCCAGCAGCCCGGAGGCCCGCGGGACAGCTAGCTATGGCTACACCTTC
-,TRBV6-5,TRBJ1-4,TRBD1,CASSLGTAEKLFF,TGTGCCAGCAGTCTTGGGACAGCTGAAAAACTGTTTTTT
few,TRBV27,TRBJ2-7,-,CASSPEGGGAHLYEQYF,TGTGCCAGCAGTCCCGAAGGTGGGGGGGCGCACCTCTACGAGCAGTACTTC
few,TRBV20-1,TRBJ1-4,-,CSAREEGRGEKLFF,TGCAGTGCTAGAGAGGAGGGGCGCGGGGAAAAACTGTTTTTT
many,TRBV2,TRBJ2-5,-,CASRGLQETQYF,TGTGCCAGCAGAGGGTTACAAGAGACCCAGTACTTC
-,TRBV5-1,TRBJ1-1,-,CASSPGGGAGNTEAFF,TGCGCCAGCAGCCCCGGAGGGGGGGCCGGGAACACTGAAGCTTTCTTT
-,TRBV4-1,TRBJ2-3,-,CASRRGGGTEDTQYF,TGCGCCAGCAGGCGTGGGGGCGGGACTGAAGATACGCAGTATTTT
few,TRBV12-3/TRBV12-4,TRBJ2-7,-,CASSLEGTEPYEQYF,TGTGCCAGCAGTTTAGAGGGGACGGAACCCTACGAGCAGTACTTC
-,TRBV7-2,TRBJ2-1,-,CASSLYSGNEQFF,TGTGCCAGCAGCTTATACTCAGGGAATGAGCAGTTCTTC
few,TRBV2,TRBJ2-1,TRBD2,CASTGLATEQFF,TGTGCCAGCACGGGACTAGCGACCGAGCAGTTCTTC